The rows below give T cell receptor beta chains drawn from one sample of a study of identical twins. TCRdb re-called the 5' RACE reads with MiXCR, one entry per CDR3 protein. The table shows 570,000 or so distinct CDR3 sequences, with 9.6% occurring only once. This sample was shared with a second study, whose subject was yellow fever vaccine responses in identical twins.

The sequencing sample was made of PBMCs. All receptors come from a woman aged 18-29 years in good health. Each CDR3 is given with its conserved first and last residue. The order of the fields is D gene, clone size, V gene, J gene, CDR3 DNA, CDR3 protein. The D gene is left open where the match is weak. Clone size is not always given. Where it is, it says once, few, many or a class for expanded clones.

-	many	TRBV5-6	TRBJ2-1	TGTGCCAGCAGCTTGCGGGGGACTTTCTACAATGAGCAGTTCTTC	CASSLRGTFYNEQFF
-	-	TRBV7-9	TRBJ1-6	TGTGCCAGCAGCCCAGCGAAAGGGATTAATTCACCCCTCCACTTT	CASSPAKGINSPLHF
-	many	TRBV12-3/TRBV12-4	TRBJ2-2	TGTGCCAGCAGTTTAGGTGGTGCCGGGGGCCGGACCGGGGAGCTGTTTTTT	CASSLGGAGGRTGELFF
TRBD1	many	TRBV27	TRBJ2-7	TGTGCCAGCAGTTTTTCCACCGGGACAGGGGGCTACGAGCAGTACTTC	CASSFSTGTGGYEQYF
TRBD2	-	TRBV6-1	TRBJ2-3	TGTGCCAGCAGCGGGACTAGCGGGAGGGGAACAGATACGCAGTATTTT	CASSGTSGRGTDTQYF
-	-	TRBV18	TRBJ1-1	TGTGCCAGCTCAGTACAGGGGAACACTGAAGCTTTCTTT	CASSVQGNTEAFF
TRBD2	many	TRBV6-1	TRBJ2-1	TGTGCCAGCTCGGGGACTAGCGGAAGACTTGGGAATGAGCAGTTCTTC	CASSGTSGRLGNEQFF
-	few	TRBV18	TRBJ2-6	TGTGCCAGCTCACCAACCTCCAGCTCTGGGGCCAACGTCCTGACTTTC	CASSPTSSSGANVLTF
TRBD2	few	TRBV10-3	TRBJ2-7	TGTGCCATCAGTGAAACTGGGGCTAGCGGGAGGCCCTCCTACGAGCAGTACTTC	CAISETGASGRPSYEQYF
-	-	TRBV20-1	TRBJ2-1	TGCAGTGCGGAGGAGTCTAGCTCCTACAATGAGCAGTTCTTC	CSAEESSSYNEQFF
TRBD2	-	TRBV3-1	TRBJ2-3	TGTGCCAGCAGCCAAGACGCTAGCGGGAGGTGGGATACGCAGTATTTT	CASSQDASGRWDTQYF
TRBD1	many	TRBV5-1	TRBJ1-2	TGCGCCAGCAGCTCTCCGGGACAGAGTGTTAGTGGCTACACCTTC	CASSSPGQSVSGYTF
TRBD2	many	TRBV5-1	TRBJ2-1	TGCGCCAGCAGCTTTACCCCGGGACTAGCGGGAGATGAGCAGTTCTTC	CASSFTPGLAGDEQFF
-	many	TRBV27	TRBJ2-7	TGTGCCAGCAGTTTGAAGGGGGGGAGGGAGCAGTACTTC	CASSLKGGREQYF
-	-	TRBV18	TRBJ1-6	TGTGCCAGCTCACCACCTGGACCCATCCAGGATTCACCCCTCCACTTT	CASSPPGPIQDSPLHF
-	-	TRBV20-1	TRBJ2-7	TGCAGTGCTAGTTCCATATTTGACTACGAGCAGTACTTC	CSASSIFDYEQYF
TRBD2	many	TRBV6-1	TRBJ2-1	TGTGCCAGCAGACCCCCCGGGGTAGCGGGAAGGAATGAGCAGTTCTTC	CASRPPGVAGRNEQFF
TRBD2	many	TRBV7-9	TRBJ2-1	TGTGCAACTCCGATGGCGGGAGCCAATGAGCAGTTCTTC	CATPMAGANEQFF
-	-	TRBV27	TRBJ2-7	TGTGCCAGCAGTTTAGGCCCGGACAGTACCTACGAGCAGTACTTC	CASSLGPDSTYEQYF
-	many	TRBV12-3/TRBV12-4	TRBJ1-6	TGTGCCAGCAACCGGCCGGGGCCCAATTCACCCCTCCACTTT	CASNRPGPNSPLHF
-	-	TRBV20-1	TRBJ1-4	TGCAGTGCTAGGGAGAGGAACAATGAAAAACTGTTTTTT	CSARERNNEKLFF
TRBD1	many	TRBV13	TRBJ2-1	TGTGCCAGCAGCTGCTGGGACAGGGGGATCTACAATGAGCAGTTCTTC	CASSCWDRGIYNEQFF
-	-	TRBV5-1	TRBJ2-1	TGCGCCAGCAGCTTGGGTTGGGGGAATGAGCAGTTCTTC	CASSLGWGNEQFF
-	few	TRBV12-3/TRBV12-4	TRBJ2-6	TGTGCCAGCAGTACGAGACGGGTCTCTGGGGCCAACGTCCTGACTTTC	CASSTRRVSGANVLTF
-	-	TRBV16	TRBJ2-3	TGTGCCAGCAGCCAATCCCCAGATACGCAGTATTTT	CASSQSPDTQYF
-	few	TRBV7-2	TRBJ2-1	TGTGCCAGCAGCTTCGACGGAGGCAATGAGCAGTTCTTC	CASSFDGGNEQFF
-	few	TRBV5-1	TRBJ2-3	TGCGCCAGCAGCTTGGCTTGGGGGACCCTTCCCGGGGCAGATACGCAGTATTTT	CASSLAWGTLPGADTQYF
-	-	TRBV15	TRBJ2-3	TGTGCCACCGGAAGGGGCCAAAACACAGATACGCAGTATTTT	CATGRGQNTDTQYF
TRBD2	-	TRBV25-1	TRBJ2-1	TGTGCCAGCAACCCCAGGGAGGGAGACAATGAGCAGTTCTTC	CASNPREGDNEQFF
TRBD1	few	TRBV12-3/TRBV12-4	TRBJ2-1	TGTGCCAGCAGTTTTGGGTGGGACAGTCACTACAATGAGCAGTTCTTC	CASSFGWDSHYNEQFF
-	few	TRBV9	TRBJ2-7	TGTGCCAGCAGCGTAGTGGGGGATACCTACGAGCAGTACTTC	CASSVVGDTYEQYF
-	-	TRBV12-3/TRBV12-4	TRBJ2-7	TGTGCCAGCAGGGGGACAAGTAGATCCTACGAGCAGTACTTC	CASRGTSRSYEQYF
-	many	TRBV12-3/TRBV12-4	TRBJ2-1	TGTGCCAGCAGTTTGGGGCAGGGCAGGTACAATGAGCAGTTCTTC	CASSLGQGRYNEQFF
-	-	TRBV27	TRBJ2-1	TGTGCCAGCAGTTTGGGGAGCCCCTACAATGAGCAGTTCTTC	CASSLGSPYNEQFF
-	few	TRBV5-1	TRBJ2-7	TGCGCCAGCCGCCGGGGTCGCGGTAGCGACGAGCAGTACTTC	CASRRGRGSDEQYF
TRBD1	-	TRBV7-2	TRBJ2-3	TGTGCCAGCAGCTTAAGTCCAGGGGGCGAGGGGTATTTT	CASSLSPGGEGYF